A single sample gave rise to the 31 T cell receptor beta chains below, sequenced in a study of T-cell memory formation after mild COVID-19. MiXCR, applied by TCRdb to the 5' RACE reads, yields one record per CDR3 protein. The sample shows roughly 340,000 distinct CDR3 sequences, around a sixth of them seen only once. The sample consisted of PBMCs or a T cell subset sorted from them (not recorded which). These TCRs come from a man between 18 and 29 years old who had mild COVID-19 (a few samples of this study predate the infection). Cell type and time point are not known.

In DNA form, the CDR3 reads TGTGCCAGCAGCTCCGGGACCTCCTATGGCTACACCTTC. Translating it yields CASSSGTSYGYTF. The rearrangement links TRBV12-3 or TRBV12-4 to TRBJ1-2; a possible D gene is TRBD1 (5 bases). The germline V and J ends were trimmed by 6 bases and 4 bases, with 12 bases remaining between them. The CDR3 loop spans 13 amino acids.

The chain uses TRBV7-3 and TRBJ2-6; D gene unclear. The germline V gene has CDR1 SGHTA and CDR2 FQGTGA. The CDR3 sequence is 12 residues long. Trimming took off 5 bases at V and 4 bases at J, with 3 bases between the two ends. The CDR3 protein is CASSEGANVLTF. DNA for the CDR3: TGTGCCAGCAGCGAGGGGGCCAACGTCCTGACTTTC.

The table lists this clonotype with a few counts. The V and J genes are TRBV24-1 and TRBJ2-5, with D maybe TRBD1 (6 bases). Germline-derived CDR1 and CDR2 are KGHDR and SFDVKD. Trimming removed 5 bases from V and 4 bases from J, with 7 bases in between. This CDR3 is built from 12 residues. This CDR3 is CATSGGGETQYF. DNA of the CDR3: TGTGCCACCAGTGGAGGGGGAGAGACCCAGTACTTC.

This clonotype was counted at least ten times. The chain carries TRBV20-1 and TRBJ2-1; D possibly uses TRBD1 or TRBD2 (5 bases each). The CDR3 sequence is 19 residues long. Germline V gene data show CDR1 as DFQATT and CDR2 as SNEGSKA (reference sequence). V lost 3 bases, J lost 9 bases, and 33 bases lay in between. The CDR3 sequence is CSARALGVLVPTSGSEQFF. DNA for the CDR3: TGCAGTGCTAGGGCCTTAGGGGTTTTGGTCCCCACCAGCGGTAGTGAGCAGTTCTTC.

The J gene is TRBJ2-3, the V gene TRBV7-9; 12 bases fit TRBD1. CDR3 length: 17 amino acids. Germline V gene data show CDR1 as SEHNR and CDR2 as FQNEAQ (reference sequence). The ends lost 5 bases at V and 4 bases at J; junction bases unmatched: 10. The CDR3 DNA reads TGTGCCAGCAGCATAATCCGGGACAGGGGGCTCGCAGATACGCAGTATTTT. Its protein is CASSIIRDRGLADTQYF.

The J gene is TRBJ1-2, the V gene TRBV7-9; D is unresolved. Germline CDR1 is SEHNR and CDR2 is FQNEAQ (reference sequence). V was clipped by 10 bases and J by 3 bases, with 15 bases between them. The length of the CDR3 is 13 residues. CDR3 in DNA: TGTGCCATAACAGAAGGCGGACACTATGGCTACACCTTC. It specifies CAITEGGHYGYTF.

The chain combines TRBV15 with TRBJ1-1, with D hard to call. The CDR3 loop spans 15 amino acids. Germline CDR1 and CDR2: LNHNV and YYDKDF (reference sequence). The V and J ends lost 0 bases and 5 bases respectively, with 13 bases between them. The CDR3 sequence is CATSRDRGVTTEAFF. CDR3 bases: TGTGCCACCAGCAGAGATCGGGGAGTAACTACTGAAGCTTTCTTT.

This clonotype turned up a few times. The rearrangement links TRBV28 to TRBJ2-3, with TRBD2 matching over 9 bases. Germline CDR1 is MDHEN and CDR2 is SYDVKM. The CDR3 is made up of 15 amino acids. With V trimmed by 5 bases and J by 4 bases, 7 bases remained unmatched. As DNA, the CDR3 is TGTGCCAGCAGTCTTGGAGCGGGGGGACCAGATACGCAGTATTTT. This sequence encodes CASSLGAGGPDTQYF.

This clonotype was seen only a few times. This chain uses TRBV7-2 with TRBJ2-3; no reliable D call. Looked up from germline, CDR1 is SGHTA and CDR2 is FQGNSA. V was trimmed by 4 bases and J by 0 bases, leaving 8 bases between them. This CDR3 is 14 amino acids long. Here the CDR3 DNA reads TGTGCCAGCAGCTCACAGCTGAGCACAGATACGCAGTATTTT. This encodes CASSSQLSTDTQYF.

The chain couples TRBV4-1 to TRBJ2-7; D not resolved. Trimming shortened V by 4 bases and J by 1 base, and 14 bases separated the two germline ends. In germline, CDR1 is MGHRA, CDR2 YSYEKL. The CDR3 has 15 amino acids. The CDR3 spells CASSPSPDPSYEQYF. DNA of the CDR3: TGCGCCAGCAGCCCCAGCCCCGATCCTTCCTACGAGCAGTACTTC.

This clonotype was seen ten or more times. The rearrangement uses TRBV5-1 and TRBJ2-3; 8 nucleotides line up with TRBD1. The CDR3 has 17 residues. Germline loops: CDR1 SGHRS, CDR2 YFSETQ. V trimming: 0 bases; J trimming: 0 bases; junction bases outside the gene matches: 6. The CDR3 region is CASSLGTGPMSTDTQYF. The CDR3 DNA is TGCGCCAGCAGCTTGGGGACAGGGCCTATGAGCACAGATACGCAGTATTTT.

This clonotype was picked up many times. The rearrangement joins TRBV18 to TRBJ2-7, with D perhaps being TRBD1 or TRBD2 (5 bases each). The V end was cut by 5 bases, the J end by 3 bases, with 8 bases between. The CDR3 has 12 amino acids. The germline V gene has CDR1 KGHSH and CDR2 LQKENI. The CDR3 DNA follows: TGTGCCAGCTCAAGGGGACGCTACGAGCAGTACTTC. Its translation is CASSRGRYEQYF.

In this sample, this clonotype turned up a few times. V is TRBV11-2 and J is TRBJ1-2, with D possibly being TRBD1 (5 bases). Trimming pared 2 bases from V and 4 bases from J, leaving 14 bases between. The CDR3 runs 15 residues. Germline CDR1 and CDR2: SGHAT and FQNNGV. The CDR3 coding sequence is TGTGCCAGCAGCTTATTAGGGGCCGGTACCTATGGCTACACCTTC. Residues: CASSLLGAGTYGYTF.

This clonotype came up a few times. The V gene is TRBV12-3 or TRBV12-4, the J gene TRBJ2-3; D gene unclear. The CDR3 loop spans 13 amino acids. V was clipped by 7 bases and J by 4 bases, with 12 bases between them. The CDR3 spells CASTPPGSDTQYF. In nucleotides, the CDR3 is TGTGCCAGCACGCCCCCAGGCTCAGATACGCAGTATTTT.

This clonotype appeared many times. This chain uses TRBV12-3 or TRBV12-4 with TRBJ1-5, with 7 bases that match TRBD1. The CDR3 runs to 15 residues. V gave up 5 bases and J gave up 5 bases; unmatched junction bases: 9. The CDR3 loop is CASSQTGTEYQPQHF. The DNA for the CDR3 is TGTGCCAGCAGTCAAACCGGGACAGAATATCAGCCCCAGCATTTT.

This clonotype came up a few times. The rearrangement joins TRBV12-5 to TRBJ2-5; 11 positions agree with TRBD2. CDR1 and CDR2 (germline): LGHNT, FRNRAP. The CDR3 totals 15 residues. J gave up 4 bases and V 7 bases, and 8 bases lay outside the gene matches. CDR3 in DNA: TGTGCTAGTGCCTTGACTAGCGGGGTGGGAGAGACCCAGTACTTC. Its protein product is CASALTSGVGETQYF. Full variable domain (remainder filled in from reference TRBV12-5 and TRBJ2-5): DARVTQTPRHKVTEMGQEVTMRCQPILGHNTVFWYRQTMMQGLELLAYFRNRAPLDDSGMPKDRFSAEMPDATLATLKIQPSEPRDSAVYFCASALTSGVGETQYFGPGTRLLVL.

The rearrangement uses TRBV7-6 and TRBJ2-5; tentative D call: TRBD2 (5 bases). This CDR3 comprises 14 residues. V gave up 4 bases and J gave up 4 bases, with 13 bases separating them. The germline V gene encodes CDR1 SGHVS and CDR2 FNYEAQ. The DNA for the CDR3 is TGTGCCAGCAGCTCGCGGACTTTAGTAGAGACCCAGTACTTC. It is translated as CASSSRTLVETQYF.

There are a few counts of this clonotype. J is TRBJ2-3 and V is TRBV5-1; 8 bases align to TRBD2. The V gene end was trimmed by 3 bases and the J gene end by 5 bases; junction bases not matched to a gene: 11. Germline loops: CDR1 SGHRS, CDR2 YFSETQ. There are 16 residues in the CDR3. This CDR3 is CASSYDARGAGDTQYF. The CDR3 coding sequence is TGCGCCAGCAGCTACGACGCGCGGGGGGCGGGAGATACGCAGTATTTT. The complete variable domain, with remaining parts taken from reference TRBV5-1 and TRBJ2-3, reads KAGVTQTPRYLIKTRGQQVTLSCSPISGHRSVSWYQQTPGQGLQFLFEYFSETQRNKGNFPGRFSGRQFSNSRSEMNVSTLELGDSALYLCASSYDARGAGDTQYFGPGTRLTVL.

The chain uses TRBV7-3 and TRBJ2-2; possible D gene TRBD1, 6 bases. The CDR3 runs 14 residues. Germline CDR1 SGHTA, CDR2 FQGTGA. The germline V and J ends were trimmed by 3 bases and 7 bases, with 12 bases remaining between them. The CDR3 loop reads CASSLNRVGGELFF. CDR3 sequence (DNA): TGTGCCAGCAGCTTGAACAGGGTGGGCGGGGAGCTGTTTTTT.

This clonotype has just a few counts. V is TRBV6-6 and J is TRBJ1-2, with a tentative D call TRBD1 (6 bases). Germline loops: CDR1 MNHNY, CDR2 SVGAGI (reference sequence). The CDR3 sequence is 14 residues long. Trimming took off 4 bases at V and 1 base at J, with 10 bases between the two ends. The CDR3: CASSWDTLNYGYTF. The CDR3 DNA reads TGTGCCAGCAGTTGGGACACTCTTAACTATGGCTACACCTTC.

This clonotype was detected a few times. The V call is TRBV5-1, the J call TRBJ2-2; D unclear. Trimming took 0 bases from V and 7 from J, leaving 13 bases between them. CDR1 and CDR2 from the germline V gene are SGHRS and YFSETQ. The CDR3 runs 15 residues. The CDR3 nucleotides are TGCGCCAGCAGCTTGGAGCACTTTGGGGTCGGGGAGCTGTTTTTT. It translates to CASSLEHFGVGELFF.

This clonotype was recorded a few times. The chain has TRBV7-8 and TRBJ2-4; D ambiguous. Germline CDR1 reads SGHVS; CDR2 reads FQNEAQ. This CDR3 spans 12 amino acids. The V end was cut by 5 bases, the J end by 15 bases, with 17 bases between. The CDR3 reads CASSTYPEPMYF. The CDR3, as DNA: TGTGCCAGCAGCACGTACCCCGAGCCGATGTACTTC.

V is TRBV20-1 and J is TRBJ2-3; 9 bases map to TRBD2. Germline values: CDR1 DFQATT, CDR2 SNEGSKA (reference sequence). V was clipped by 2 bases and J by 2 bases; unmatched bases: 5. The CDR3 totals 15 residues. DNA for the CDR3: TGCAGTGCTAGAAGACTAGCGGACAACACAGATACGCAGTATTTT. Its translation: CSARRLADNTDTQYF.

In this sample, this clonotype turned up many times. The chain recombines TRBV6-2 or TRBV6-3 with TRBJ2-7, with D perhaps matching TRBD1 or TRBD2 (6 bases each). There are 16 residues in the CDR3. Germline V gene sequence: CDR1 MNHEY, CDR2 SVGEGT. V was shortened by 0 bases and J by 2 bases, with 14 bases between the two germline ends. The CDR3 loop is CASSYSTGRSTYEQYV. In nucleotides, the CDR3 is TGTGCCAGCAGTTACTCAACAGGGAGGTCGACCTACGAGCAGTACGTC.

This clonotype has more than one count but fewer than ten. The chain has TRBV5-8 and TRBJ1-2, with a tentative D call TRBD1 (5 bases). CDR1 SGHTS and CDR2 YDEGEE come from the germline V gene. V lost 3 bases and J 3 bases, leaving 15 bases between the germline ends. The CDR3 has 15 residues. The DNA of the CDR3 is TGTGCCAGCAGCTCGGCTACCGGGACCTACTATGGCTACACCTTC. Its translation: CASSSATGTYYGYTF.

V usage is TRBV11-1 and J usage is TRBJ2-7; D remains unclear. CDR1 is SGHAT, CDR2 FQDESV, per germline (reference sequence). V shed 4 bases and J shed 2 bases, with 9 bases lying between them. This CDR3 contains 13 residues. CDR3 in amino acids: CASSWTQTYEQYF. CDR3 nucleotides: TGTGCCAGCAGCTGGACGCAGACCTACGAGCAGTACTTC. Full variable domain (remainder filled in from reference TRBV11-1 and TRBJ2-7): EAEVAQSPRYKITEKSQAVAFWCDPISGHATLYWYRQILGQGPELLVQFQDESVVDDSQLPKDRFSAERLKGVDSTLKIQPAELGDSAMYLCASSWTQTYEQYFGPGTRLTVT.

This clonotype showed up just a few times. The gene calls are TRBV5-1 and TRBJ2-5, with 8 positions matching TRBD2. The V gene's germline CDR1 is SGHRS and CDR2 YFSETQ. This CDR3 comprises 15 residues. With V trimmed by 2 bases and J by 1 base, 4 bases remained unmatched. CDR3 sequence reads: CASSFLRGAQETQYF. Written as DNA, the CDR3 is TGCGCCAGCAGCTTTTTGCGGGGGGCCCAAGAGACCCAGTACTTC. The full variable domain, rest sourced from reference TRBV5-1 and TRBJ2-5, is KAGVTQTPRYLIKTRGQQVTLSCSPISGHRSVSWYQQTPGQGLQFLFEYFSETQRNKGNFPGRFSGRQFSNSRSEMNVSTLELGDSALYLCASSFLRGAQETQYFGPGTRLLVL.

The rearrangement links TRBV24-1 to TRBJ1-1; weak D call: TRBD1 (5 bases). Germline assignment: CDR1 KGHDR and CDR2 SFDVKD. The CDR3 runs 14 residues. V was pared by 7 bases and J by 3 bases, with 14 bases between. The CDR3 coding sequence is TGTGCCACCAGGGGGGGAGGGGTGGACACTGAAGCTTTCTTT. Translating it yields CATRGGGVDTEAFF.

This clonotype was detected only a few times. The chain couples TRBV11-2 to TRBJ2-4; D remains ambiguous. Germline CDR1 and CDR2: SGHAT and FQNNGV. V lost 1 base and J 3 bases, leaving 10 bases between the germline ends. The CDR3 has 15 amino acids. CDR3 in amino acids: CASSLAGFGKNIQYF. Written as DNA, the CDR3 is TGTGCCAGCAGCTTAGCGGGTTTTGGCAAAAACATTCAGTACTTC.

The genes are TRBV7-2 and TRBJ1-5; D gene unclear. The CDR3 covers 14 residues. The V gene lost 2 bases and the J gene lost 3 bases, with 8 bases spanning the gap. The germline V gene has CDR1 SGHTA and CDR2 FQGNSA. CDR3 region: CASSLQGTNQPQHF. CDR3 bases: TGTGCCAGCAGCTTACAAGGTACCAATCAGCCCCAGCATTTT.

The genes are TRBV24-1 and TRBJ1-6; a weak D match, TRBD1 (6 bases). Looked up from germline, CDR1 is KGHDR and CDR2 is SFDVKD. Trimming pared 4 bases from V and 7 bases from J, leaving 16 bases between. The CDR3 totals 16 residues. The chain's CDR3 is CATSERTARGNSPLHF. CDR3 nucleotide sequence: TGTGCCACCAGTGAGAGGACAGCGCGGGGAAATTCACCCCTCCACTTT.